The 10 T cell receptor beta chains presented below share a single source sample, sequenced in a study of cytomegalovirus exposure and HLA in healthy donors (TCRdb year 2017). The library was built by means of the immunoSEQ multiplex PCR assay. For the multiplex PCR, a mixture combining 60 forward primers for TCR Vbeta segments and 13 reverse primers for TCR Jbeta segments was used. TCRdb mirrors the immuneACCESS table, restricted to in-frame sequences. Some clones are absent from its copies; in checked studies, under half trace to an unresolved V gene, and the reason for the others is unknown. A total of 110,000 or so clones appear in this sample, about 78% of them only once. Less than 6% of the sample is taken by the ten largest. Source material: PBMCs. The receptor source for this set is a young woman in good health and CMV-seropositive.

This clone was counted a few times. CDR3 loop: CASTLQGGLNTEAFF. CDR3 coding DNA: TGTGCCAGCACCCTACAGGGCGGGCTGAACACTGAAGCTTTCTTT. The V and J genes are TRBV6-1 and TRBJ1-1; possible D gene TRBD1, 6 bases. The germline V gene encodes CDR1 MNHNS and CDR2 SASEGT. V was clipped by 7 bases and J by 0 bases, with 15 bases between them. The CDR3 consists of 15 residues.

The chain couples TRBV10-3 to TRBJ2-5, with a weak D call TRBD1 (6 bases). The CDR3 is 13 residues long. V lost 5 bases to trimming and J lost 2 bases, with 9 bases between them. The germline V gene has CDR1 ENHRY and CDR2 SYGVKD. This CDR3 is CAISFGQQETQYF. The CDR3 DNA reads as TGTGCCATCAGTTTCGGACAGCAAGAGACCCAGTACTTC.

This rearrangement joins TRBV19 to TRBJ2-3, with TRBD2 matching over 14 bases. After removal of 2 bases from V and 9 bases from J, the junction contained 7 bases not matched to a gene. The CDR3 totals 16 residues. Germline CDR1 LNHDA, CDR2 SQIVND (reference sequence). CDR3 bases: TGTGCCAGTAGTATAAGTGGGACTAGCGGGAGAGAGACGCAGTATTTT. This codes for CASSISGTSGRETQYF.

The chain carries TRBV5-6 and TRBJ1-2; D gene unclear. The CDR3 is 11 amino acids. Trimming stripped 3 bases from V and 5 bases from J, with 5 bases between. Germline CDR1 SGHDT, CDR2 YYEEEE. The CDR3 is CASSSVYGYTF. CDR3 sequence (DNA): TGTGCCAGCAGCTCAGTATATGGCTACACCTTC. The full variable domain, rest sourced from reference TRBV5-6 and TRBJ1-2, is DAGVTQSPTHLIKTRGQQVTLRCSPKSGHDTVSWYQQALGQGPQFIFQYYEEEERQRGNFPDRFSGHQFPNYSSELNVNALLLGDSALYLCASSSVYGYTFGSGTRLTVV.

The genes are TRBV19 and TRBJ1-6, with 9 bases identical to TRBD1. V was pared by 7 bases and J by 0 bases, with 13 bases of the junction left unmatched. The CDR3 contains 19 residues. Per the germline V gene, CDR1 is LNHDA and CDR2 is SQIVND (reference sequence). CDR3 in amino acids: CASTDYATGGSSYNSPLHF. CDR3 sequence (DNA): TGTGCCAGTACCGATTACGCGACAGGGGGAAGCTCCTATAATTCACCCCTCCACTTT.

The V gene is TRBV25-1, the J gene TRBJ2-1; D is perhaps TRBD2 (5 bases). The CDR3 contains 13 residues. Trimming shortened V by 10 bases and J by 2 bases, and 12 bases separated the two germline ends. Germline-derived CDR1 and CDR2 are MGHDK and SYGVNS. CDR3 region: CATRLTTYNEQFF. CDR3 DNA: TGTGCCACCAGACTAACCACCTACAATGAGCAGTTCTTC.

The chain links TRBV28 to TRBJ2-7; 8 nucleotides agree with TRBD1. The CDR3 is 17 residues long. Germline trimming cut 2 bases from V and 2 bases from J; bases unmatched to any gene: 11. Per the germline V gene, CDR1 is MDHEN and CDR2 is SYDVKM. The CDR3 loop reads CASSLKLADRETYEQYF. CDR3 DNA sequence: TGTGCCAGCAGTTTAAAGTTAGCGGACAGGGAAACCTACGAGCAGTACTTC.

The rearrangement uses TRBV4-1 and TRBJ1-3; the D is unclear. This CDR3 is built from 17 residues. CDR1 and CDR2 from the germline V gene are MGHRA and YSYEKL. V was shortened by 4 bases and J by 8 bases, with 24 bases between the two germline ends. CDR3 DNA sequence: TGCGCCAGCAGCCCCCATCGATTCGTCGCTCCCGGGGACACCATATATTTT. It translates to CASSPHRFVAPGDTIYF.

This rearrangement joins TRBV19 to TRBJ2-5, with 7 bases fitting TRBD2. V shed 6 bases, J shed 2 bases, and the junction held 6 bases outside the gene matches. The V gene's germline CDR1 is LNHDA and CDR2 SQIVND (reference sequence). CDR3 size: 14 residues. CDR3 coding DNA: TGTGCCAGTAGAGCGACTAGCAAACAAGAGACCCAGTACTTC. Its translation: CASRATSKQETQYF.

The genes are TRBV6-4 and TRBJ1-5; D is perhaps TRBD1 (5 bases). V was pared by 8 bases and J by 0 bases, with 8 bases between. Germline-derived CDR1 and CDR2 are MRHNA and SNTAGT. The CDR3 has 13 amino acids. In nucleotides, the CDR3 is TGTGCCAGCTCACAGGATAGCAATCAGCCCCAGCATTTT. Translating it yields CASSQDSNQPQHF.